This is a list of T cell receptor beta chains from one sample in a study of blood T cell repertoires in COVID-19. The protocol was immunoSEQ multiplex PCR, while the TCRdb copy is restricted to in-frame clones and leaves out a portion. The table shows fewer than 120,000 clones, with 60% to 80% occurring only once. The sample was peripheral blood. The receptors were gathered from a woman older than 75 with active or convalescent COVID-19. Both conserved end residues are part of each CDR3. The order of the fields is D gene, clone size, J gene, V gene, CDR3 DNA, CDR3 protein. D genes are given only for firm matches. A row's size may be missing; if present it is once, few, many or a size class.

TRBD1	.	TRBJ1-6	TRBV3-1/TRBV3-2	TGTGCCAGCAGCCAACGTAAATCCCTGGGACAGGGGCTACTTTCACCCCTCCACTTT	CASSQRKSLGQGLLSPLHF
TRBD1	few	TRBJ2-3	TRBV6-6	TGTGCCAGTAGACAGGGCCTTAGCACAGATACGCAGTATTTT	CASRQGLSTDTQYF
.	.	TRBJ2-7	TRBV5-4	TGTGCCAGCAGCTTGTTCGGGAACTCCTACGAGCAGTACTTC	CASSLFGNSYEQYF
TRBD1	.	TRBJ2-3	TRBV24-1	TGTGCCACCAGTGCCCGGACAGGGTCGAGAGATACGCAGTATTTT	CATSARTGSRDTQYF
TRBD2	.	TRBJ2-1	TRBV5-6	TGTGCCAGCAGCTGGGGACTAGCGGTGATGGGTGAGCAGTTCTTC	CASSWGLAVMGEQFF
.	.	TRBJ1-1	TRBV4-2	TGTGCCAGCAGCCAACAACAGGGGAACACTGAAGCTTTCTTT	CASSQQQGNTEAFF
TRBD2	.	TRBJ2-5	TRBV5-4	TGTGCCAGCAGCTTGGCAGAGCGGGGTCAAGAGACCCAGTACTTC	CASSLAERGQETQYF
.	many	TRBJ2-5	TRBV19	TGTGCCAGCGGCCCTTTTTCCAGGGAGACCCAGTACTTC	CASGPFSRETQYF
.	few	TRBJ1-3	TRBV5-1	TGCGCCAGCAGCTTGGTTGGCCTCTCTGGAAACACCATATATTTT	CASSLVGLSGNTIYF
TRBD1	.	TRBJ2-7	TRBV24-1	TGTGCCACCAGTGATCCCCGACAGGGGAACGAGCAGTACTTC	CATSDPRQGNEQYF
TRBD1	.	TRBJ2-3	TRBV3-1/TRBV3-2	TGTGCCAGCAGCCAAGTGTTTGTGACAGGGAAGGCAGATACGCAGTATTTT	CASSQVFVTGKADTQYF
.	.	TRBJ1-5	TRBV2	TGTGCCAGCAGTGAAGACAGGGTCAGTCAGCCCCAGCATTTT	CASSEDRVSQPQHF
TRBD2	.	TRBJ2-3	TRBV7-2	TGTGCCAGCAGCTTAGGACTAGCATACACAGATACGCAGTATTTT	CASSLGLAYTDTQYF
TRBD2	.	TRBJ2-5	TRBV4-1	TGCGCCAGCAGCCTAGCGGGAGGAATACAAGAGACCCAGTACTTC	CASSLAGGIQETQYF
.	.	TRBJ2-3	TRBV6-2/TRBV6-3	TGTGCCAGCAGTTACTGGCAGGCGCAGTATTTT	CASSYWQAQYF
TRBD1	.	TRBJ1-2	TRBV5-1	TGCGCCAGCAGCTTGGGGGGACAGGCGGTCTACTATGGCTACACCTTC	CASSLGGQAVYYGYTF
.	.	TRBJ2-7	TRBV30	TGTGCCTTGGACAGAAAACCCTACGAGCAGTACTTC	CALDRKPYEQYF
TRBD1	.	TRBJ1-5	TRBV5-1	TGCGCCAGCAGCTTGGGTGACAGGGGCAATCAGCCCCAGCATTTT	CASSLGDRGNQPQHF
TRBD2	once	TRBJ2-1	TRBV10-3	TGTGCCATCAGTGTAATAGCGGGAGGGCCCGATGAGCAGTTCTTC	CAISVIAGGPDEQFF
TRBD2	.	TRBJ2-3	TRBV5-1	TGCGCCAGCAGCCCGGGACTAGCGGGAGTACACTCGGATACGCAGTATTTT	CASSPGLAGVHSDTQYF
.	.	TRBJ2-1	TRBV4-3	TGCGCCAGCACTCCCCCAGCGTTCCGATTAGCGTCGGCCTACAATGAGCAGTTCTTC	CASTPPAFRLASAYNEQFF
TRBD2	.	TRBJ2-7	TRBV2	TGTGCCAGCAGGACTAGCGGAACCTACGAGCAGTACTTC	CASRTSGTYEQYF
TRBD2	.	TRBJ2-5	TRBV28	TGTGCCAGCAGCCAAAGACTAGCGGTGGGGGAAGAGACCCAGTACTTC	CASSQRLAVGEETQYF
.	.	TRBJ2-7	TRBV5-6	TGTGCCAGCAGCTTACCAGGGGACGGGGAGCAGTACTTC	CASSLPGDGEQYF
.	.	TRBJ2-2	TRBV20-1	TGCAGTGCTAGTCGGCAGGGCCCGGGCACCGGGGAGCTGTTTTTT	CSASRQGPGTGELFF
TRBD1	once	TRBJ2-5	TRBV2	TGTGCCAGCAGCCGACAGGGGAGAGAAGAGACCCAGTACTTC	CASSRQGREETQYF
TRBD1	few	TRBJ1-2	TRBV20-1	TGCAGTGCTAGTGACAGGGGTAACTATGGCTACACCTTC	CSASDRGNYGYTF
.	.	TRBJ1-1	TRBV2	TGTGCCAGCAGGCAGGGAAACACTGAAGCTTTCTTT	CASRQGNTEAFF
TRBD2	once	TRBJ2-2	TRBV5-4	TGTGCCAGCAGTCTAGCGGGAGGCGCGAACACCGGGGAGCTGTTTTTT	CASSLAGGANTGELFF
.	.	TRBJ2-2	TRBV4-3	TGCGCCAGCAGCCCCACCCCGGGTTACACCGGGGAGCTGTTTTTT	CASSPTPGYTGELFF
.	.	TRBJ2-1	TRBV2	TGTGCCAGCAGTGAATGGAGTGAGCAGTTCTTC	CASSEWSEQFF
TRBD2	.	TRBJ2-3	TRBV5-1	TGCGCCAGCAGCCCCGCTGGGAGGGGCACAGATACGCAGTATTTT	CASSPAGRGTDTQYF
TRBD1	.	TRBJ1-2	TRBV7-3	TGTGCCAGCAGCCCGGGACAGGGGAATGGCTACACCTTC	CASSPGQGNGYTF
.	.	TRBJ1-2	TRBV4-1	TGCGCCAGCAGCCCAAGCGAGGACAGCATCTATGGCTACACCTTC	CASSPSEDSIYGYTF
.	.	TRBJ2-5	TRBV2	TGTGCCAGCAGTGCTCCCCGGGGAGTGGGGGGCCAAGAGACCCAGTACTTC	CASSAPRGVGGQETQYF
TRBD2	once	TRBJ2-3	TRBV18	TGTGCCAGCTCGTTGACTAGCGGGAACACAGATACGCAGTATTTT	CASSLTSGNTDTQYF
TRBD2	.	TRBJ2-7	TRBV28	TGTGCCAGCAGGGCGACTAGCGGGAGCGCCTACGAGCAGTACTTC	CASRATSGSAYEQYF
.	.	TRBJ2-7	TRBV2	TGTGCCAGCAGTGTCTTATCAGGGATAAGTCGTTACGAGCAGTACTTC	CASSVLSGISRYEQYF
TRBD2	.	TRBJ2-1	TRBV15	TGTGCCACCAGCGGAAGGGGCGGGAGGGTTAAGGATGAGCAGTTCTTC	CATSGRGGRVKDEQFF
.	.	TRBJ2-1	TRBV15	TGTGCCACCAGCCCGGGAGCCTACAATGAGCAGTTCTTC	CATSPGAYNEQFF
.	.	TRBJ1-6	TRBV2	TGTGCCAGCACCCCGTGGGGGGGCCCGAATTCACCCCTCCACTTT	CASTPWGGPNSPLHF
TRBD1	.	TRBJ1-2	TRBV5-4	TGTGCCAGCGGGCCGGGACAGGGTATCTATGGCTACACCTTC	CASGPGQGIYGYTF
TRBD2	.	TRBJ2-7	TRBV20-1	TGCAGTGCTAGCGGGAGGCACGAGCAGTACTTC	CSASGRHEQYF
.	once	TRBJ2-5	TRBV30	TGTGCCTGGAGCGGAAGGGGGGGAGAGACCCAGTACTTC	CAWSGRGGETQYF
.	once	TRBJ1-2	TRBV28	TGTGCCAGCAGTTGGCTAGACTATGGCTACACCTTC	CASSWLDYGYTF
TRBD1	once	TRBJ1-1	TRBV6-5	TGTGCCAGCAGCCCGGACAGGGGAGAAAACACTGAAGCTTTCTTT	CASSPDRGENTEAFF
.	.	TRBJ2-3	TRBV7-3	TGTGCCAGCAGCCCCGGGACTTTAAGCACAGATACGCAGTATTTT	CASSPGTLSTDTQYF
TRBD1	.	TRBJ1-6	TRBV25-1	TGTGCCAGCAGTGAATCTTTGAAGGGGGCTAGGTATTCACCCCTCCACTTT	CASSESLKGARYSPLHF
.	once	TRBJ1-3	TRBV15	TGTGCCACCAGCAGAGACCAGGGGGGAAACACCATATATTTT	CATSRDQGGNTIYF
.	once	TRBJ2-2	TRBV7-3	TGTGCCAGCAGCTTAACCCATCCGCCGGTGGGGGAGCTGTTTTTT	CASSLTHPPVGELFF
TRBD2	.	TRBJ2-5	TRBV5-1	TGCGCCAGCAGCTTGGCGACTAGCGGGACTAGGAAGACCCAGTACTTC	CASSLATSGTRKTQYF
.	.	TRBJ1-1	TRBV7-3	TGTGCCAGCAGTCGCGACAGGAACACTGAAGCTTTCTTT	CASSRDRNTEAFF
TRBD2	.	TRBJ2-1	TRBV9	TGTGCCAGCACCCGCCGACTAGCGGGGAATGAGCAGTTCTTC	CASTRRLAGNEQFF
.	.	TRBJ2-5	TRBV2	TGTGCCAGCAGTGCCAGGGGAGAGGAGACCCAGTACTTC	CASSARGEETQYF